The rows below give T cell receptor beta chains drawn from one sample of a study of early T cells in non-severe SARS-CoV-2 infection. TCRdb redid the calling of the 5' RACE reads with MiXCR, one entry per CDR3 protein. The sample has around 50,000 distinct CDR3 sequences; roughly 6.5% are singletons. The sequenced material came from whole blood. Every receptor here comes from an adult who was a healthcare worker with PCR-confirmed SARS-CoV-2 infection or an uninfected control (not recorded which). CDR3s include the opening cysteine and the closing phenylalanine or tryptophan. D genes are given only for firm matches. Clone sizes are given selectively: once, few, many, or a class where the clone is expanded.

length	J	V	size	D	DNA	CDR3
14	TRBJ1-2	TRBV7-9	few	.	TGTGCCAGCAGCTTTCAGGGATCTAACTATGGCTACACCTTC	CASSFQGSNYGYTF
14	TRBJ2-7	TRBV7-2	few	.	TGTGCCAGCAGCTTGGACGGGGGTATCATCGAGCAGTACTTC	CASSLDGGIIEQYF
13	TRBJ2-1	TRBV12-3/TRBV12-4	many	.	TGTGCCAGCAGTTTAGCCCGGGGAAATGAGCAGTTCTTC	CASSLARGNEQFF
15	TRBJ1-5	TRBV24-1	few	.	TGTGCCACCAGTGGAGTAGGGGGGCGCAATCAGCCCCAGCATTTT	CATSGVGGRNQPQHF
15	TRBJ1-1	TRBV10-3	few	.	TGTGCCATCAGTGAGTCGGGTCAAGAGAACACTGAAGCTTTCTTT	CAISESGQENTEAFF
12	TRBJ1-2	TRBV30	few	.	TGTGCCTGGAGTTCGGGGTACTATGGCTACACCTTC	CAWSSGYYGYTF
18	TRBJ2-2	TRBV5-4	.	TRBD1	TGTGCCAGCAGCTTGGGGGCAGGGGGACCTCTGAACACCGGGGAGCTGTTTTTT	CASSLGAGGPLNTGELFF
15	TRBJ1-4	TRBV6-5	many	.	TGTGCCAGCTCTAAAAGCAGACAGGCTAATGAAAAACTGTTTTTT	CASSKSRQANEKLFF
15	TRBJ2-3	TRBV28	few	.	TGTGCCAGCAGTTTAGCGCGGACTGGCACAGATACGCAGTATTTT	CASSLARTGTDTQYF
11	TRBJ2-2	TRBV7-2	few	.	TGTGCCAGCAGCTTATATGTGGAGCTGTTTTTT	CASSLYVELFF
14	TRBJ2-1	TRBV18	many	.	TGTGCCAGCTCACCATTGGATTGGGGGAATGAGCAGTTCTTC	CASSPLDWGNEQFF
17	TRBJ2-7	TRBV7-8	few	.	TGTGCCAGCAGCTTTTCAAGGGGATCAAGACCAAGCGACGAGCAGTACTTC	CASSFSRGSRPSDEQYF
16	TRBJ2-3	TRBV7-2	many	.	TGTGCCAGCAGCTTAGTAACCCAGGGCAGCACAGATACGCAGTATTTT	CASSLVTQGSTDTQYF
19	TRBJ1-2	TRBV19	many	TRBD1	TGTGCCAGTAGTACCCGACAGGGGGCTATTACCGAGACAAACTATGGCTACACCTTC	CASSTRQGAITETNYGYTF
14	TRBJ2-3	TRBV7-9	many	.	TGTGCCAGCAGCGAGGGGCCCCAGACAGATACGCAGTATTTT	CASSEGPQTDTQYF
15	TRBJ1-3	TRBV7-2	many	.	TGTGCCAGCAGCCGAGACGGGACAACTGGAAACACCATATATTTT	CASSRDGTTGNTIYF
12	TRBJ2-4	TRBV14	.	.	TGTGCCAGCAGCCAAGACGGCTTATCTCAGTACTTC	CASSQDGLSQYF